The TCR beta chain under discussion was sequenced for a study of T cells in localized non-small cell lung cancer. Study findings and constraints: Multi-region tumor sequencing was not done, so intratumor heterogeneity could not be excluded. Median roughly 57 top-100 tumor clones were shared with paired adjacent lung. Greater blood T cell density accompanied longer overall survival.

Points on this clone: The target antigen is unknown.

Libraries were prepared by immunoSEQ multiplex PCR; TCRdb keeps only in-frame clonotypes and omits some of them. In the table there are roughly 33,000 clones, roughly 90% of which are singletons. The clonotype comes from a man between 40 and 75 years old with stage I lung adenocarcinoma. The material sequenced was peripheral blood, taken before any cancer treatment.

In DNA form, the CDR3 reads TGCAGCTTTGGGGTGGGACTTGAAGCTTTCTTT. Translated: CSFGVGLEAFF. This chain joins TRBV29-1 and TRBJ1-1; weak D call: TRBD1 (5 bases). This CDR3 has 11 residues. Germline CDR1 SQVTM, CDR2 ANQGSEA. Trimming stripped 8 bases from V and 7 bases from J, with 14 bases between.